This passage covers 14 T cell receptor beta chains from one sample sequenced in a study of cytomegalovirus exposure and HLA in healthy donors. Use of 60 Vbeta and 13 Jbeta primers characterized the PCR. Libraries were prepared by immunoSEQ multiplex PCR; TCRdb keeps only in-frame clonotypes and omits some of them. Of over 130,000 clones listed, 82% are singletons. The sample was PBMCs. The receptors stem from a male donor in good health and CMV-seronegative.

The rearrangement links TRBV14 to TRBJ1-2; a weak D match, TRBD1 (5 bases). The V and J ends lost 1 base and 4 bases respectively, with 10 bases between them. This CDR3 comprises 14 residues. Germline-derived CDR1 and CDR2 are SGHDN and FVKESK. This chain's CDR3 is CASSQVDSFYGYTF. CDR3 DNA sequence: TGTGCCAGCAGCCAAGTAGACAGCTTCTATGGCTACACCTTC. Drawing the rest from reference TRBV14 and TRBJ1-2, the complete variable domain is EAGVTQFPSHSVIEKGQTVTLRCDPISGHDNLYWYRRVMGKEIKFLLHFVKESKQDESGMPNNRFLAERTGGTYSTLKVQPAELEDSGVYFCASSQVDSFYGYTFGSGTRLTVV.

The V call is TRBV11-2, the J call TRBJ1-1, with TRBD1 as a possible D gene (6 bases). The CDR3 is 15 residues long. Germline V gene lookup returns CDR1 SGHAT and CDR2 FQNNGV. V was trimmed by 5 bases and J by 0 bases, leaving 13 bases between them. CDR3 in amino acids: CASSPFTGLNTEAFF. The CDR3 nucleotides are TGTGCCAGCAGCCCATTTACAGGGCTGAACACTGAAGCTTTCTTT.

The CDR3, as DNA: TGTGCCAGCAGCTCTTTCCCCCCTATTGAGCAGTTCTTC. This codes for CASSSFPPIEQFF. The V call is TRBV7-8, the J call TRBJ2-1; D ambiguous. Trimming took 4 bases from V and 9 from J, leaving 13 bases between them. Germline lookup yields CDR1 SGHVS and CDR2 FQNEAQ. CDR3 length: 13 amino acids.

The chain couples TRBV5-6 to TRBJ2-5, with D perhaps TRBD2 (5 bases). Between the trimmed V and J ends, which lost 4 bases and 11 bases, there was a span of 12 bases. Germline CDR1 and CDR2: SGHDT and YYEEEE. This CDR3 is 11 amino acids long. Here the CDR3 DNA reads TGTGCCAGCAGCGTTGGGTGGGAGCAGTACTTC. Its protein product is CASSVGWEQYF.

The J gene is TRBJ2-3, the V gene TRBV5-1, with 10 bases fitting TRBD2. This CDR3 spans 16 amino acids. Germline values: CDR1 SGHRS, CDR2 YFSETQ. J was trimmed by 2 bases and V by 4 bases; bases with no gene match: 7. The CDR3 DNA is TGCGCCAGCAGCCCTACTAGCGGGGCCTACACAGATACGCAGTATTTT. Its translation is CASSPTSGAYTDTQYF.

The gene calls are TRBV27 and TRBJ2-5, with 12 nucleotides matching TRBD2. Germline CDR1 is MNHEY and CDR2 is SMNVEV (reference sequence). The CDR3 is 16 residues long. The trim removed 5 bases at V and 1 base at J, leaving 5 bases unmatched. The DNA for the CDR3 is TGTGCCAGCAGTCCCTGGACTAGCGGGATCCAAGAGACCCAGTACTTC. It yields the protein CASSPWTSGIQETQYF.

This chain connects TRBV14 to TRBJ2-5, with a weak D call TRBD2 (6 bases). This CDR3 spans 12 amino acids. The ends were cut back, 3 bases at V and 5 bases at J, with 7 bases in the middle. CDR1 and CDR2 from the germline V gene are SGHDN and FVKESK. This CDR3 reads CASSHAGETQYF. As DNA, the CDR3 is TGTGCCAGCAGCCATGCGGGGGAGACCCAGTACTTC.

The chain joins TRBV6-6 to TRBJ2-5; a weak D match, TRBD2 (5 bases). V was shortened by 7 bases and J by 4 bases, with 19 bases between the two germline ends. The germline gives CDR1 MNHNY, CDR2 SVGAGI (reference sequence). There are 15 residues in the CDR3. The CDR3 coding sequence is TGTGCCAGCACGGACTCGAGACTGCACGGAGAGACCCAGTACTTC. Protein sequence: CASTDSRLHGETQYF.

The chain combines TRBV5-4 with TRBJ2-7, with TRBD2 as a possible D gene (6 bases). The CDR3 consists of 15 residues. The V gene's germline CDR1 is SGHNT and CDR2 YYREEE (reference sequence). V lost 0 bases to trimming and J lost 2 bases, with 12 bases between them. CDR3 nucleotides: TGTGCCAGCAGCTTGGGAGGGACTGGCCCCTACGAGCAGTACTTC. Amino acid sequence: CASSLGGTGPYEQYF.

V is TRBV29-1 and J is TRBJ1-1, with TRBD1 identical over 7 bases. Germline lookup yields CDR1 SQVTM and CDR2 ANQGSEA. The CDR3 spans 14 residues. Unmatched junction bases numbered 9, after V lost 8 bases and J lost 0 bases. CDR3 in amino acids: CSSEGGQMNTEAFF. CDR3 DNA: TGCAGCTCAGAGGGGGGACAGATGAACACTGAAGCTTTCTTT.

The chain links TRBV13 to TRBJ2-5, with D possibly being TRBD2 (6 bases). Per the germline V gene, CDR1 is PRHDT and CDR2 is FYEKMQ (reference sequence). The CDR3 extends over 18 amino acids. V was trimmed by 0 bases and J by 0 bases, leaving 17 bases between them. CDR3 residues: CASSLGLRGQTDQETQYF. The CDR3 DNA reads as TGTGCCAGCAGCTTAGGCCTGCGGGGCCAGACCGACCAAGAGACCCAGTACTTC.

This clone was found a few times. The CDR3: CASSSVYGYTF. The CDR3 nucleotides are TGTGCCAGCAGTTCCGTCTATGGCTACACCTTC. The chain is built from TRBV28 and TRBJ1-2; no firm D call. Looked up from germline, CDR1 is MDHEN and CDR2 is SYDVKM. Trimming removed 4 bases from V and 4 bases from J, with 4 bases in between. The CDR3 loop spans 11 amino acids.

This clone appeared once. The V gene is TRBV30, the J gene TRBJ2-5; D perhaps matches TRBD1 (6 bases). The CDR3 has 15 residues. Germline V gene sequence: CDR1 GTSNPN, CDR2 SVGIG (reference sequence). V lost 4 bases to trimming and J lost 5 bases, with 20 bases between them. CDR3 amino acids: CAWTEQGIGAETQYF. The CDR3 DNA sequence: TGTGCCTGGACAGAACAGGGAATTGGGGCGGAGACCCAGTACTTC.

The chain joins TRBV9 to TRBJ2-7, with 12 positions matching TRBD2. The length of the CDR3 is 15 residues. V dropped 5 bases and J dropped 3; count of bases not matched to a gene: 6. CDR1 is SGDLS and CDR2 is YYNGEE in the germline V gene. The CDR3 spells CASSLGGLAGYEQYF. The CDR3 coding sequence is TGTGCCAGCAGTCTAGGGGGACTAGCGGGCTACGAGCAGTACTTC.